The next 3 T cell receptor beta chains were all read from a single sample in a study of neoadjuvant anti-PD-1 for oral cavity cancer. Data came from immunoSEQ multiplex PCR; TCRdb stores just in-frame clones and leaves some out. The sample carries 33,000 or so clones, 80% recorded once. Regarding time point: after neoadjuvant nivolumab, at surgical resection. Specimen: PBMCs, collected after nivolumab (anti-PD-1) treatment. The receptors stem from a person aged 40-85 years with oral cavity squamous cell carcinoma.

This chain links TRBV9 with TRBJ2-7; 7 nucleotides agree with TRBD2. In germline, CDR1 is SGDLS, CDR2 YYNGEE. This CDR3 spans 13 amino acids. Trimming cost V 7 bases and J 3 bases; bases outside gene matches: 7. In DNA form, the CDR3 reads TGTGCCAGCGGTGCGGGGGTCGACTACGAGCAGTACTTC. Translation gives CASGAGVDYEQYF.

The chain is built from TRBV5-1 and TRBJ1-1, with D tentatively TRBD1 (5 bases). Germline CDR1 is SGHRS and CDR2 is YFSETQ. The CDR3 covers 14 residues. Trimming removed 2 bases from V and 2 bases from J, with 10 bases in between. As DNA, the CDR3 is TGCGCCAGCAGCTTAGGGGTTATCAACACTGAAGCTTTCTTT. This encodes CASSLGVINTEAFF.

Only a few counts were recorded for this clone. The rearrangement links TRBV9 to TRBJ1-1, with 9 positions matching TRBD1. The CDR3 is made up of 15 amino acids. Trimming removed 1 base from V and 5 bases from J; junction bases left unmatched: 6. Germline CDR1 is SGDLS and CDR2 is YYNGEE. CDR3 nucleotides: TGTGCCAGCAGCGTAACAGGGGGCGCCGGAACTGAAGCTTTCTTT. Protein product: CASSVTGGAGTEAFF.